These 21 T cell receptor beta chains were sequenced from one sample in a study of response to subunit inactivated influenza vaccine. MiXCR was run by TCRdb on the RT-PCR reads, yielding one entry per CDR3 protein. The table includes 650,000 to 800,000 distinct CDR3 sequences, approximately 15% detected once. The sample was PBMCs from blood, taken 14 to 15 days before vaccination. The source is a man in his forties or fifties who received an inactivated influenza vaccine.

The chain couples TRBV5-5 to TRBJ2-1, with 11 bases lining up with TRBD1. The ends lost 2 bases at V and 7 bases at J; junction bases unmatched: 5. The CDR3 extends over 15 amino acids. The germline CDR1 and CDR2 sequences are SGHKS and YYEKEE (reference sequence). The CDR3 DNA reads TGTGCCAGCAGCTTTGGACAGGGGGCAGGGAATGAGCAGTTCTTC. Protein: CASSFGQGAGNEQFF.

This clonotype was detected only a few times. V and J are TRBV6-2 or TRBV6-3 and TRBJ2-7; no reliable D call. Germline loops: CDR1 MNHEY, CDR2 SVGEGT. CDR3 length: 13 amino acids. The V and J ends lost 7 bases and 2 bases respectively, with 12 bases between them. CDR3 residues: CASTPLGTYEQYF. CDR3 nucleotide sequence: TGTGCCAGCACTCCTCTAGGGACCTACGAGCAGTACTTC.

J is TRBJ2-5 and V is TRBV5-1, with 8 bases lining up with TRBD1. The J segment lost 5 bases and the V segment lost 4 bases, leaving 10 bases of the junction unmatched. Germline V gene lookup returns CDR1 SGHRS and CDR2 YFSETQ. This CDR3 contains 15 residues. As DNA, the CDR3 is TGCGCCAGCAGCCCCCTCCAGGGGGCGAGGGAGACCCAGTACTTC. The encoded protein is CASSPLQGARETQYF.

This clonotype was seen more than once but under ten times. The CDR3, as DNA: TGTGCCAGCAGCGCAAGCGGGGGCCCGCTCAATGAGCAGTTCTTC. Residues: CASSASGGPLNEQFF. This chain connects TRBV28 to TRBJ2-1; 8 nucleotides agree with TRBD2. The CDR3 has 15 residues. Germline V gene sequence: CDR1 MDHEN, CDR2 SYDVKM. V was pared by 6 bases and J by 6 bases, with 10 bases of the junction left unmatched.

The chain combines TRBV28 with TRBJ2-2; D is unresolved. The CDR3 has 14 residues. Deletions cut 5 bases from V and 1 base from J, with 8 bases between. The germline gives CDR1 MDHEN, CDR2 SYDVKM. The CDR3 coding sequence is TGTGCCAGCAGTATAAGCGAGAACACCGGGGAGCTGTTTTTT. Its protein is CASSISENTGELFF.

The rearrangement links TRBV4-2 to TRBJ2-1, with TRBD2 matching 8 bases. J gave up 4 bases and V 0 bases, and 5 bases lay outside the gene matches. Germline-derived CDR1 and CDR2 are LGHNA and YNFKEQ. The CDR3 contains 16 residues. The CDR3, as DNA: TGTGCCAGCAGCCAAGATCTCCTAGCGGGTTACAATGAGCAGTTCTTC. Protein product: CASSQDLLAGYNEQFF.

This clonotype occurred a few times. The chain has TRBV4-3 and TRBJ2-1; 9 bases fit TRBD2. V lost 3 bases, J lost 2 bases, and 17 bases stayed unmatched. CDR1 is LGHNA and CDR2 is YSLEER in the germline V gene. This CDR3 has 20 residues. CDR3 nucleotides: TGCGCCAGCAGCCACCGGAGGGGACTAGCAGGCCCGAGCGCCTACAATGAGCAGTTCTTC. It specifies CASSHRRGLAGPSAYNEQFF.

In nucleotides, the CDR3 is TGCAGTGCCCAAAACAGGGACTGGCCTGGAGAGACCCAGTACTTC. The encoded protein is CSAQNRDWPGETQYF. The chain employs TRBV20-1 and TRBJ2-5; D tentatively fits TRBD1 or TRBD2 (6 bases each). Germline CDR1 reads DFQATT; CDR2 reads SNEGSKA (reference sequence). V gave up 6 bases and J gave up 4 bases, with 21 bases separating them. The CDR3 loop spans 15 amino acids.

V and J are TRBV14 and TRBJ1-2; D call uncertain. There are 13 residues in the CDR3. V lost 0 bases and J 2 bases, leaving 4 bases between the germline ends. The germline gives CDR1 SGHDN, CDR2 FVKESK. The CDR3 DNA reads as TGTGCCAGCAGCCAAGAGGTCAACTATGGCTACACCTTC. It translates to CASSQEVNYGYTF.

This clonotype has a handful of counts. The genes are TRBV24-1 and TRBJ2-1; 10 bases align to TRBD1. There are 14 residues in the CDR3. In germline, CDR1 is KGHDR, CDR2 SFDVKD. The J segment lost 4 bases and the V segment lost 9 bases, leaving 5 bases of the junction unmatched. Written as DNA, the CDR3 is TGTGCCACCGCCCGGACAGGGGGTTACAATGAGCAGTTCTTC. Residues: CATARTGGYNEQFF.

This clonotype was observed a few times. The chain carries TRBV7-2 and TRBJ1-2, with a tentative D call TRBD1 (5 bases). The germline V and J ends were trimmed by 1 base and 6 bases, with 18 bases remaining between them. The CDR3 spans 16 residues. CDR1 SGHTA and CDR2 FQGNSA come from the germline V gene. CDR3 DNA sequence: TGTGCCAGCAGCTTAGTACGTGCGGGGGGGAGAGATGGCTACACCTTC. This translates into CASSLVRAGGRDGYTF.

The chain's CDR3 is CASSIPGGITEAFF. For the CDR3, the DNA is TGTGCCAGTAGTATTCCAGGGGGCATCACTGAAGCTTTCTTT. V gene TRBV19 combines with J gene TRBJ1-1; 8 nucleotides align to TRBD1. V lost 3 bases, J lost 4 bases, and 4 bases stayed unmatched. CDR3 length: 14 residues. Germline V gene lookup returns CDR1 LNHDA and CDR2 SQIVND (reference sequence).

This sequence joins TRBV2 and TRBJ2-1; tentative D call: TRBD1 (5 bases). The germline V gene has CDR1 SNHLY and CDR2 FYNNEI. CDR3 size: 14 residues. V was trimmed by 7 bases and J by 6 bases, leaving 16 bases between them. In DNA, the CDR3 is TGTGCCAGCACGTCAGGGCCCCAAGGCAATGAGCAGTTCTTC. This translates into CASTSGPQGNEQFF.

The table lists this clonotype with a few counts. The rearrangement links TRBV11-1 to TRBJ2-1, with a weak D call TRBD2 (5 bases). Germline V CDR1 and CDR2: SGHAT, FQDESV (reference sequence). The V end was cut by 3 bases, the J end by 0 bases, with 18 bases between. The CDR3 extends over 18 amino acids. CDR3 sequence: CASSFARANTYSYNEQFF. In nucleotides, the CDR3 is TGTGCCAGCAGCTTTGCGCGGGCAAATACGTACTCCTACAATGAGCAGTTCTTC.

The CDR3 DNA reads as TGCAGTTCCCCGGACCTCACTAACTATGGCTACACCTTC. It is translated as CSSPDLTNYGYTF. The chain combines TRBV20-1 with TRBJ1-2, with D unclear. CDR1 is DFQATT, CDR2 SNEGSKA, per germline (reference sequence). Deletions cut 8 bases from V and 0 bases from J, with 13 bases between. The CDR3 extends over 13 amino acids.

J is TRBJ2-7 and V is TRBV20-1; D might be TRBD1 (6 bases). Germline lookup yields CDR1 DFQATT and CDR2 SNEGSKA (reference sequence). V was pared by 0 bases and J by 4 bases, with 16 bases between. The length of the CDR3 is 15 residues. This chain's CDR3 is CSARDMKLGGYEQYF. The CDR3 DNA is TGCAGTGCTAGAGATATGAAGCTAGGGGGATACGAGCAGTACTTC.

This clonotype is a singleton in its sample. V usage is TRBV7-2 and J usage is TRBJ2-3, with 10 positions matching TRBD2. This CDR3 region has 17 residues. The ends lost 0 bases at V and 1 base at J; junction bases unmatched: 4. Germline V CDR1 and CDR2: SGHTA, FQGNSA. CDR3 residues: CASSLASLAGGTDTQYF. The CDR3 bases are TGTGCCAGCAGCTTAGCGAGCCTAGCGGGGGGCACAGATACGCAGTATTTT.

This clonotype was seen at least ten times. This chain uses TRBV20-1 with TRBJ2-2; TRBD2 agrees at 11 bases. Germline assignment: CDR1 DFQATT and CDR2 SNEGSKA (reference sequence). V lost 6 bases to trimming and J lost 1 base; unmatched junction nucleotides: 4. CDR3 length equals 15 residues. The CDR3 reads CSARGLAVNTGELFF. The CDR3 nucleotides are TGCAGTGCGAGGGGACTAGCGGTGAACACCGGGGAGCTGTTTTTT.

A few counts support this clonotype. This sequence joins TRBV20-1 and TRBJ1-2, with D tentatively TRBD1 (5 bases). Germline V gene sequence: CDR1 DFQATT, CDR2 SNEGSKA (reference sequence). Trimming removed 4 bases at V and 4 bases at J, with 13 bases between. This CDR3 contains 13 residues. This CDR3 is CSAIQRGGYGYTF. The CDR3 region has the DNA TGCAGTGCTATACAAAGGGGCGGCTATGGCTACACCTTC.

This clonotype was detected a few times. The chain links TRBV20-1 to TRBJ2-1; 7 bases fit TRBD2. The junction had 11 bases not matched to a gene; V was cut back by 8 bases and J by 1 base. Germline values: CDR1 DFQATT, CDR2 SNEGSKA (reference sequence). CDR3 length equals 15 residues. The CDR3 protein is CSPQGEGTSYNEQFF. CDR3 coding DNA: TGCAGTCCCCAAGGGGAGGGGACGTCCTACAATGAGCAGTTCTTC.

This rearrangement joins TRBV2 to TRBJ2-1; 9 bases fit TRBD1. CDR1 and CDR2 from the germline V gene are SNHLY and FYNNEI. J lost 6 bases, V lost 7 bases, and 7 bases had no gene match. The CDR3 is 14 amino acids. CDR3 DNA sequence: TGTGCCAGCAAGGGAGACAGGGGGAGCAATGAGCAGTTCTTC. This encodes CASKGDRGSNEQFF.